These 29 T cell receptor beta chains share one sample of origin, sequenced in a study of T cell responses to AZD1222 COVID-19 vaccine. Libraries were prepared by immunoSEQ multiplex PCR; TCRdb keeps only in-frame clonotypes and omits some of them. The sample carries around 100,000 clones, almost 85% recorded once. Sample: peripheral blood, taken on day 0 of AZD1222 vaccination. These TCRs come from an adult in good health.

The rearrangement links TRBV27 to TRBJ1-2; D is unresolved. The CDR3 covers 12 residues. CDR1 and CDR2 from the germline V gene are MNHEY and SMNVEV (reference sequence). Trimming removed 2 bases from V and 8 bases from J, with 9 bases in between. The CDR3 DNA reads TGTGCCAGCAGTTTAGAGGGTACGGGCTACACCTTC. This encodes CASSLEGTGYTF.

This chain joins TRBV25-1 and TRBJ1-4; D perhaps matches TRBD1 (6 bases). Deletions cut 3 bases from V and 7 bases from J, with 12 bases between. The length of the CDR3 is 14 residues. The germline V gene encodes CDR1 MGHDK and CDR2 SYGVNS. The CDR3 reads CASSEGTLREKLFF. CDR3 sequence (DNA): TGTGCCAGCAGTGAGGGGACATTACGTGAAAAACTGTTTTTT.

J is TRBJ1-2 and V is TRBV10-3; D is unclear. Looked up from germline, CDR1 is ENHRY and CDR2 is SYGVKD. V was cut by 3 bases and J by 4 bases, with 18 bases left in between. The CDR3 totals 16 residues. The DNA of the CDR3 is TGTGCCATCAGTGAATTAGAAAAGGACGAGTCCTATGGCTACACCTTC. This gives the protein CAISELEKDESYGYTF.

The rearrangement joins TRBV2 to TRBJ2-7; D is uncertain. V was clipped by 5 bases and J by 5 bases, with 16 bases between them. This CDR3 is built from 14 residues. Germline CDR1 reads SNHLY; CDR2 reads FYNNEI. CDR3: CASSLRTQSNEQYV. The CDR3 DNA sequence: TGTGCCAGCAGTCTGCGGACCCAATCCAACGAGCAGTACGTC.

The chain recombines TRBV2 with TRBJ1-1; unclear D gene. V lost 5 bases and J 0 bases, leaving 4 bases between the germline ends. The germline V gene has CDR1 SNHLY and CDR2 FYNNEI. CDR3 length: 12 residues. The CDR3 DNA reads TGTGCCAGCAGTCAAGTGAACACTGAAGCTTTCTTT. Protein: CASSQVNTEAFF.

The V call is TRBV12-3 or TRBV12-4, the J call TRBJ1-2; the D is unclear. This CDR3 region has 13 residues. V was trimmed by 6 bases and J by 5 bases, leaving 13 bases between them. The CDR3 DNA is TGTGCCAGCAGCCGCGACCCGAATTATGGCTACACCTTC. It yields the protein CASSRDPNYGYTF.

The gene calls are TRBV11-2 and TRBJ1-3, with 9 bases that match TRBD1. The germline CDR1 and CDR2 sequences are SGHAT and FQNNGV. V lost 5 bases and J lost 2; bases outside the gene matches: 7. This CDR3 is 16 amino acids long. CDR3 sequence reads: CASSLRGDRAGNTIYF. The CDR3 DNA follows: TGTGCCAGCAGCCTCCGAGGGGACAGGGCTGGAAACACCATATATTTT.

The CDR3 region is CASSLGQGYEKLFF. DNA for the CDR3: TGTGCCAGCAGCTTAGGACAGGGTTATGAAAAACTGTTTTTT. This chain joins TRBV5-4 and TRBJ1-4; 8 bases match TRBD1. Germline lookup yields CDR1 SGHNT and CDR2 YYREEE (reference sequence). The V gene end was trimmed by 2 bases and the J gene end by 6 bases; junction bases not matched to a gene: 3. CDR3 length equals 14 residues.

The chain carries TRBV6-2 or TRBV6-3 and TRBJ1-5; 9 bases agree with TRBD1. This CDR3 has 17 amino acids. V trimming: 0 bases; J trimming: 6 bases; junction bases outside the gene matches: 9. Germline V gene data show CDR1 as MNHEY and CDR2 as SVGEGT. CDR3 in amino acids: CASSYSTGQGWSQPQHF. CDR3 DNA sequence: TGTGCCAGCAGTTACTCGACGGGACAGGGATGGAGTCAGCCCCAGCATTTT.

The gene calls are TRBV2 and TRBJ1-5, with D possibly TRBD1 on 6 matching bases. This CDR3 spans 15 amino acids. Germline assignment: CDR1 SNHLY and CDR2 FYNNEI. The V end was cut by 6 bases, the J end by 2 bases, with 14 bases between. For the CDR3, the DNA is TGTGCCAGCAGCCCGGGGGGGGCTGGCAATCAGCCCCAGCATTTT. Its translation: CASSPGGAGNQPQHF.

This chain joins TRBV24-1 and TRBJ2-2; 7 bases are a match to TRBD1. After removal of 2 bases from V and 4 bases from J, the junction contained 12 bases not matched to a gene. The CDR3 contains 18 residues. Germline values: CDR1 KGHDR, CDR2 SFDVKD. DNA of the CDR3: TGTGCCACCAGTGATTCCACCCCAGTGAGGGGGCCCACCGGGGAGCTGTTTTTT. Amino acid sequence: CATSDSTPVRGPTGELFF.

This clone was counted between two and nine times. This chain joins TRBV5-1 and TRBJ1-1, with D possibly TRBD1 on 6 matching bases. CDR1 and CDR2 from the germline V gene are SGHRS and YFSETQ. Trimming shortened V by 0 bases and J by 9 bases, and 9 bases separated the two germline ends. This CDR3 region has 12 residues. This CDR3 is CASSLDGGKAFF. The CDR3 DNA sequence: TGCGCCAGCAGCTTGGATGGGGGCAAAGCTTTCTTT.

This clone was observed a single time. CDR3 sequence: CASSPLEGAPANVLTF. DNA of the CDR3: TGCGCCAGCAGCCCCCTGGAGGGGGCGCCAGCCAACGTCCTGACTTTC. The chain links TRBV4-1 to TRBJ2-6; D perhaps matches TRBD1 (7 bases). The length of the CDR3 is 16 residues. Germline values: CDR1 MGHRA, CDR2 YSYEKL. The V gene lost 4 bases and the J gene lost 7 bases, with 17 bases spanning the gap.

This clone was detected ten times or more. The chain is built from TRBV5-1 and TRBJ2-2; TRBD1 matches at 10 bases. This CDR3 contains 17 residues. Germline V gene data show CDR1 as SGHRS and CDR2 as YFSETQ. Unmatched junction bases numbered 3, after V lost 0 bases and J lost 1 base. CDR3 residues: CASSLVGTGENTGELFF. The CDR3 DNA is TGCGCCAGCAGCTTGGTTGGGACAGGGGAGAACACCGGGGAGCTGTTTTTT.

The CDR3: CASSERGASYGYTF. The CDR3 DNA reads TGTGCCAGCAGTGAGCGGGGGGCTAGCTATGGCTACACCTTC. The chain links TRBV6-1 to TRBJ1-2, with a tentative D call TRBD1 (6 bases). V lost 3 bases, J lost 4 bases, and 12 bases lay in between. Germline CDR1 and CDR2: MNHNS and SASEGT. This CDR3 is built from 14 residues.

The J gene is TRBJ2-6, the V gene TRBV30, with D unresolved. V dropped 4 bases and J dropped 2 bases, with 0 bases sitting between them. CDR1 GTSNPN and CDR2 SVGIG come from the germline V gene (reference sequence). CDR3 length: 11 amino acids. CDR3 sequence reads: CAWTGANVLTF. DNA of the CDR3: TGTGCCTGGACTGGGGCCAACGTCCTGACTTTC.

The gene calls are TRBV3-1 (or the pseudogene TRBV3-2) and TRBJ1-1; D gene ambiguous. Trimming pared 2 bases from V and 3 bases from J, leaving 7 bases between. Germline V gene lookup returns CDR1 LGHDT and CDR2 YNNKEL (reference sequence). This CDR3 comprises 13 residues. CDR3 amino acids: CASSQYQYTEAFF. CDR3 nucleotides: TGTGCCAGCAGCCAATATCAGTACACTGAAGCTTTCTTT.

V usage is TRBV28 and J usage is TRBJ1-1, with D unresolved. The CDR3 has 17 residues. The germline CDR1 and CDR2 sequences are MDHEN and SYDVKM. V was cut by 7 bases and J by 2 bases, with 23 bases left in between. The CDR3 here is CASNLVPNGPINTEAFF. The CDR3 coding sequence is TGTGCCAGCAACCTGGTACCGAACGGGCCTATTAACACTGAAGCTTTCTTT. Based on the CDR3 plus reference TRBV28 and TRBJ1-1, the full variable domain is DVKVTQSSRYLVKRTGEKVFLECVQDMDHENMFWYRQDPGLGLRLIYFSYDVKMKEKGDIPEGYSVSREKKERFSLILESASTNQTSMYLCASNLVPNGPINTEAFFGQGTRLTVV.

The sample holds one count of this clone. The V and J genes are TRBV7-3 and TRBJ2-1; TRBD2 matches 8 bases. The CDR3 loop spans 16 amino acids. Trimming at V came to 4 bases and at J to 5 bases, leaving 10 bases not matched to a gene. Germline CDR1 reads SGHTA; CDR2 reads FQGTGA. The CDR3 protein is CASSSRAGVGDNEQFF. CDR3 sequence (DNA): TGTGCCAGCAGCTCGCGAGCGGGAGTAGGCGACAATGAGCAGTTCTTC.

This clone was recorded once. This chain connects TRBV6-2 or TRBV6-3 to TRBJ2-7; 7 bases are shared with TRBD2. The length of the CDR3 is 13 residues. Germline CDR1 is MNHEY and CDR2 is SVGEGT. J lost 3 bases, V lost 5 bases, and 4 bases had no gene match. CDR3 region: CASSPTSFYEQYV. CDR3 nucleotide sequence: TGTGCCAGCAGTCCGACTAGCTTCTACGAGCAGTACGTC.

The V gene is TRBV28, the J gene TRBJ1-5, with no clear D. V lost 6 bases and J 4 bases, leaving 16 bases between the germline ends. The CDR3 consists of 15 residues. CDR1 is MDHEN, CDR2 SYDVKM, per germline. CDR3 nucleotides: TGTGCCAGCAGCCTGGACGGAGGGAATAATCAGCCCCAGCATTTT. This sequence encodes CASSLDGGNNQPQHF.

The chain uses TRBV3-1 (or the pseudogene TRBV3-2) and TRBJ2-1, with TRBD2 matching 10 bases. Germline-derived CDR1 and CDR2 are LGHDT and YNNKEL (reference sequence). V shed 1 base and J 10 bases; nucleotides not matched to a gene: 7. The CDR3 length is 15 residues. The CDR3 spells CASSQVPSGSQEQFF. DNA for the CDR3: TGTGCCAGCAGCCAAGTGCCTAGCGGGAGTCAGGAGCAGTTCTTC.

This clone was seen more than once but under ten times. The V and J genes are TRBV19 and TRBJ1-2; a possible D gene is TRBD1 (5 bases). Germline assignment: CDR1 LNHDA and CDR2 SQIVND (reference sequence). Trimming shortened V by 5 bases and J by 4 bases, and 20 bases separated the two germline ends. CDR3 length equals 16 residues. The CDR3, as DNA: TGTGCCAGTAGTCGGGGACTAAGTAGCGGACTCTATGGCTACACCTTC. Its translation: CASSRGLSSGLYGYTF. The complete variable domain, with remaining parts taken from reference TRBV19 and TRBJ1-2, reads DGGITQSPKYLFRKEGQNVTLSCEQNLNHDAMYWYRQDPGQGLRLIYYSQIVNDFQKGDIAEGYSVSREKKESFPLTVTSAQKNPTAFYLCASSRGLSSGLYGYTFGSGTRLTVV.

V and J are TRBV6-5 and TRBJ2-4; 8 nucleotides align to TRBD1. This CDR3 contains 15 residues. V lost 6 bases, J lost 2 bases, and 6 bases stayed unmatched. Germline CDR1 and CDR2: MNHEY and SVGAGI. The CDR3 is CASSPRGRTKNIQYF. CDR3 in DNA: TGTGCCAGCAGCCCCAGGGGGCGAACCAAAAACATTCAGTACTTC.

The V gene is TRBV6-2 or TRBV6-3, the J gene TRBJ1-5; weak D call: TRBD1 (6 bases). Germline CDR1 MNHEY, CDR2 SVGEGT. Trimming shortened V by 4 bases and J by 2 bases, and 15 bases separated the two germline ends. The CDR3 runs 16 residues. The CDR3 region is CASSWVRTVGNQPQHF. As DNA, the CDR3 is TGTGCCAGCAGTTGGGTACGGACAGTCGGCAATCAGCCCCAGCATTTT.

The chain joins TRBV7-8 to TRBJ1-2, with D unresolved. The CDR3 has 15 residues. The ends were cut back, 1 base at V and 4 bases at J, with 13 bases in the middle. The germline gives CDR1 SGHVS, CDR2 FQNEAQ. The CDR3: CASSLDLRQSYGYTF. The CDR3 bases are TGTGCCAGCAGCTTAGATCTTCGGCAGAGCTATGGCTACACCTTC.

The chain combines TRBV4-3 with TRBJ2-7, with 8 bases matching TRBD1. Trimming took 0 bases from V and 3 from J; bases not matched to a gene: 4. The CDR3 runs 15 residues. Germline lookup yields CDR1 LGHNA and CDR2 YSLEER. The CDR3 loop is CASSQDFTGGYEQYF. In DNA form, the CDR3 reads TGCGCCAGCAGCCAAGATTTCACAGGGGGCTACGAGCAGTACTTC.

The genes are TRBV28 and TRBJ2-3, with 8 positions matching TRBD2. Germline CDR1 reads MDHEN; CDR2 reads SYDVKM. V shed 2 bases, J shed 4 bases, and the junction held 5 bases outside the gene matches. The CDR3 spans 15 residues. CDR3 sequence reads: CASSLLSGVADTQYF. The DNA for the CDR3 is TGTGCCAGCAGTTTACTTAGCGGGGTTGCAGATACGCAGTATTTT.

This clone was seen once. The V call is TRBV4-3, the J call TRBJ2-3, with a possible D match to TRBD2 (6 bases). This CDR3 spans 13 amino acids. The V end lost 4 bases, the J end lost 1 base, and 6 bases lay between the germline ends. Looked up from germline, CDR1 is LGHNA and CDR2 is YSLEER. CDR3 DNA sequence: TGCGCCAGCAGCCGGGAGGGCACAGATACGCAGTATTTT. Translated: CASSREGTDTQYF.